The 5 T cell receptor beta chains below come from one sample, sequenced in a study of tumor and adjacent non-tumor tissue in lung cancer. The template was RNA from unsorted bulk tissue. A modified ARM-PCR protocol with three rounds of nested PCR amplified TCRbeta. TCRdb re-analysed the multiplex PCR reads in MiXCR, keeping a single row per CDR3 protein. The sample includes roughly 81,000 distinct CDR3 sequences, more than 60% of them seen just once. The sample comprised lung tumor tissue. These receptors originate from a man between 65 and 85 years old with non-small cell lung cancer.

This clonotype was observed many times. V usage is TRBV6-5 and J usage is TRBJ2-7; 11 nucleotides align to TRBD2. The germline V gene encodes CDR1 MNHEY and CDR2 SVGAGI. The trim removed 6 bases at V and 3 bases at J, leaving 7 bases unmatched. The CDR3 runs to 15 residues. CDR3 region: CASSLIGTSGYEQYF. The DNA for the CDR3 is TGTGCCAGCAGCCTTATCGGGACTAGCGGCTACGAGCAGTACTTC.

With respect to this clonotype: The germline gene is not matched at one end of the junction; a read error may be the cause. The V gene is TRBV6-2 or TRBV6-3, the J gene TRBJ2-7, with D possibly matching TRBD2 (5 bases). The CDR3 runs to 16 residues. Germline CDR1 MNHEY, CDR2 SVGEGT. The CDR3 DNA is TGTGCCAGCAGCTTCTCCGAGGGTCGGGGTTCCTACGAGCACTACTTC. Its translation is CASSFSEGRGSYEHYF.

As regards this clonotype: This may be a read error, as it is one base from a much larger clone. The V gene is TRBV21-1, the J gene TRBJ1-2; TRBD1, the table's D call, lacks a check against the DNA. TRBV21-1 is listed as a pseudogene. This CDR3 has 13 amino acids. The CDR3 coding sequence is TGTGTCAGCGAGGACAGTTTTAACTATGGCTACACCTTC. It specifies CVSEDSFNYGYTF.

This clonotype showed up just a few times. With a much larger clone just one base away, this may be a read error. The gene calls are TRBV6-5 and TRBJ2-7; TRBD1 is a possible D gene (6 bases). The V gene's germline CDR1 is MNHEY and CDR2 SVGAGI. CDR3 length: 14 residues. The DNA for the CDR3 is TGTGCCAGCAATTACTACCAGGGGAGTACCGAGCAGTACTTC. Residues: CASNYYQGSTEQYF.

As to this clonotype: As the CDR3 is not closed by the conserved phenylalanine or tryptophan, this likely results from a read error. The DNA is omitted, as the CDR3 cannot be located on it reliably, and the CDR3 follows TCRdb's listing. This sequence joins TRBV11-2 and TRBJ2-4; no check of the table's D call, TRBD2, against the DNA was made. CDR1 and CDR2 from the germline V gene are SGHAT and FQNNGV. The CDR3 sequence runs 21 residues, both termini included. The CDR3 is CASSHTREAGGPGIGKNIEYY.